Listed below are T cell receptor beta chains from one sample, sequenced in a study of T cell repertoires in cytomegalovirus infection. TCRdb reanalysed the reads using MiXCR and keeps one entry per CDR3 protein. The sample contains 510,000 or so distinct CDR3 sequences, around 27% of which appear only once. Sequenced input: PBMCs. Receptors were obtained from a human donor in good health (CMV status not recorded). Some clones in this sample may be carry-over from other donors' samples. Both conserved end residues are part of each CDR3. The D gene is left open where the match is weak. Where a row states a size, it is once, few, many or the class of an expanded clone; other rows omit it.

V,D,size,J,length,CDR3,DNA
TRBV6-5,.,few,TRBJ1-2,16,CASSYSRNLANYGYTF,TGTGCCAGCAGTTACTCCCGGAATTTAGCTAACTATGGCTACACCTTC
TRBV7-2,TRBD2,many,TRBJ2-1,14,CASSSGSGINEQFF,TGTGCCAGCAGCTCGGGTAGCGGGATTAATGAGCAGTTCTTC
TRBV7-6,TRBD1,few,TRBJ1-1,16,CASSARTGAMNTEAFF,TGTGCCAGCAGCGCCCGGACAGGGGCCATGAACACTGAAGCTTTCTTT
TRBV7-2,.,few,TRBJ2-3,13,CASSPQGGVTQYF,TGTGCCAGCAGCCCCCAAGGGGGGGTTACGCAGTATTTT
TRBV12-3/TRBV12-4,.,.,TRBJ1-2,13,CASLPGGSYGYTF,TGTGCCAGCCTCCCTGGGGGAAGCTATGGCTACACCTTC
TRBV7-9,.,many,TRBJ2-2,16,CASIIWRARGTGELFF,TGTGCCAGCATTATCTGGAGGGCCCGAGGGACCGGGGAGCTGTTTTTT
TRBV20-1,.,.,TRBJ2-2,13,CSAPRTDTGELFF,TGCAGTGCGCCGCGGACGGACACCGGGGAGCTGTTTTTT
TRBV4-1,.,.,TRBJ1-2,12,CASSKQGDGYTF,TGCGCCAGCAGCAAACAGGGAGATGGCTACACCTTC
TRBV5-5,.,.,TRBJ1-5,16,CASSWSREYSNQPQHF,TGTGCCAGCAGTTGGTCTCGAGAATATAGCAATCAGCCCCAGCATTTT
TRBV7-2,.,many,TRBJ2-5,13,CASTLRWQETQYF,TGTGCCAGCACCCTCCGGTGGCAAGAGACCCAGTACTTC
TRBV19,.,.,TRBJ1-1,14,CASSQGGFRGEAFF,TGTGCCAGTAGTCAGGGCGGTTTTCGTGGTGAAGCTTTCTTT
TRBV5-1,TRBD2,.,TRBJ2-3,16,CASSLASGTSTDTQYF,TGCGCCAGCAGCTTGGCCAGCGGGACTAGCACAGATACGCAGTATTTT
TRBV7-3,.,once,TRBJ2-1,16,CASSLDGSPTYNEQFF,TGTGCCAGCAGCTTGGATGGGAGCCCTACCTACAATGAGCAGTTCTTC
TRBV7-8,.,.,TRBJ1-5,15,CASSLEAGLGQPQHF,TGTGCCAGCAGCTTAGAGGCAGGGCTAGGCCAGCCCCAGCATTTT
TRBV20-1,.,.,TRBJ2-1,21,CSARRGGGGGSTGRTYNEQFF,TGCAGTGCTAGACGAGGAGGGGGGGGGGGGTCTACTGGGCGAACCTACAATGAGCAGTTCTTC
TRBV11-3,.,few,TRBJ1-3,15,CASSLYGNSGNTIYF,TGTGCCAGCAGCTTATACGGGAACTCTGGAAACACCATATATTTT
TRBV7-6,TRBD2,many,TRBJ2-1,16,CASSLAGGPIINEQFF,TGTGCCAGCAGCTTAGCGGGAGGGCCCATTATCAATGAGCAGTTCTTC
TRBV12-3/TRBV12-4,TRBD2,.,TRBJ2-2,17,CASTQAIRTSGTGELFF,TGTGCCAGCACGCAGGCTATTAGGACTAGCGGGACCGGGGAGCTGTTTTTT
TRBV12-3/TRBV12-4,.,few,TRBJ1-1,17,CASMTIGTQLRGTEAFF,TGTGCCAGCATGACGATCGGGACGCAACTAAGGGGCACTGAAGCTTTCTTT
TRBV29-1,TRBD2,.,TRBJ2-1,15,CSVAPRGEQDNEQFF,TGCAGCGTTGCCCCTCGGGGGGAGCAGGACAATGAGCAGTTCTTC
TRBV6-2/TRBV6-3,.,.,TRBJ2-5,15,CASSYSRLTHRTQYF,TGTGCCAGCAGTTACTCGAGGCTAACCCACAGGACCCAGTACTTC
TRBV7-6,.,many,TRBJ2-6,16,CASSLGGGGGANVLTF,TGTGCCAGCAGCTTAGGGGGCGGAGGTGGGGCCAACGTCCTGACTTTC
TRBV5-1,TRBD2,.,TRBJ2-7,14,CASSLELADYEQYF,TGCGCCAGCAGCTTGGAACTAGCGGACTACGAGCAGTACTTC
TRBV15,TRBD2,.,TRBJ2-3,13,CATSRGSADTQYF,TGTGCCACCTCTCGCGGGAGTGCAGATACGCAGTATTTT